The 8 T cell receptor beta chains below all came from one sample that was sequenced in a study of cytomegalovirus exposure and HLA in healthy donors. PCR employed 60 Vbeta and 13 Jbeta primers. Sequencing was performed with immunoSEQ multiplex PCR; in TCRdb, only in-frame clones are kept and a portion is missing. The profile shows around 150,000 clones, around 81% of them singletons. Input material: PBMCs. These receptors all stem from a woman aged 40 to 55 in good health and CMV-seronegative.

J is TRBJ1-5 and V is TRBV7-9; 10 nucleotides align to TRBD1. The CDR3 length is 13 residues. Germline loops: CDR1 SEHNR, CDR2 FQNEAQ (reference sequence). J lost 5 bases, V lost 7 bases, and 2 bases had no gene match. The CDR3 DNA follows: TGTGCCAGCACCGGGACAGGGGATCAGCCCCAGCATTTT. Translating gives CASTGTGDQPQHF.

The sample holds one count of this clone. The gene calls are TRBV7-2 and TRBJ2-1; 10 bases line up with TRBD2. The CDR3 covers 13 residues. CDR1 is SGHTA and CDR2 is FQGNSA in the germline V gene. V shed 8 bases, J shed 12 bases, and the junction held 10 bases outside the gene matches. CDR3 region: CASSASGSSWQFF. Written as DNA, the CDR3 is TGTGCCAGCTCGGCTAGCGGGAGTTCTTGGCAGTTCTTC.

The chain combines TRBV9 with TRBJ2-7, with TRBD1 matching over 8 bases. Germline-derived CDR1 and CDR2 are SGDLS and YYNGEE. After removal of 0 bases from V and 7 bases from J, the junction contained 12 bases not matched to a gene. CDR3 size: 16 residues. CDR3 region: CASSVDSFDRGGEQYF. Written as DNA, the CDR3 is TGTGCCAGCAGCGTAGATAGCTTCGACAGGGGTGGGGAGCAGTACTTC.

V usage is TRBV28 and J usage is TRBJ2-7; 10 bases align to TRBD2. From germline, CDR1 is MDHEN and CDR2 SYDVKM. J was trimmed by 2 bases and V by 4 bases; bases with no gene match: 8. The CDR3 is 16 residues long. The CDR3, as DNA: TGTGCCAGCAGTTCCCTAGGACTAGCGGATACCTACGAGCAGTACTTC. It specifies CASSSLGLADTYEQYF.

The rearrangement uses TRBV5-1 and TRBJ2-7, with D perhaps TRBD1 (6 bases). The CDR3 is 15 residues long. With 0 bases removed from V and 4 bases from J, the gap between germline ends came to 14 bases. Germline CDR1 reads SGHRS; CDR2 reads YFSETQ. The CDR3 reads CASSLATGSFYEQYF. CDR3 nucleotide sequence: TGCGCCAGCAGCTTGGCGACAGGCTCATTTTACGAGCAGTACTTC.

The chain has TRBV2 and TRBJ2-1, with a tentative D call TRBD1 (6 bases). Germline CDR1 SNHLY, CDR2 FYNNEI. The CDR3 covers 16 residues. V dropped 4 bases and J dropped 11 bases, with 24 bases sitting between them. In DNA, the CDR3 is TGTGCCAGCAGTGCTATAGGCCGTCAGGGGCCCGACAAGCAGTTCTTC. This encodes CASSAIGRQGPDKQFF.

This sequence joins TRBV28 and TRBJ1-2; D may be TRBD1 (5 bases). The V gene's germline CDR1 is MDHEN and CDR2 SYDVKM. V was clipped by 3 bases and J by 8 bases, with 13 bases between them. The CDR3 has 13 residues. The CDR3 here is CASSLKGTWGYTF. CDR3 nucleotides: TGTGCCAGCAGTTTGAAAGGGACTTGGGGCTACACCTTC.

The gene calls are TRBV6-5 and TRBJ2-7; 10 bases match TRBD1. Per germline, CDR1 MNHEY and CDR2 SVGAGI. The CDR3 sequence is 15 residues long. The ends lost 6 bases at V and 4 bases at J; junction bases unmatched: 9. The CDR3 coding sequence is TGTGCCAGCAGATCGCGACAGGGGGCCGGTTACGAGCAGTACTTC. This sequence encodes CASRSRQGAGYEQYF.